This T cell receptor (beta chain) came from a study of Ad26.COV2.S vaccination and SARS-CoV-2 variants. Across the study: Donor participated within the Ad26.COV2.S arm of the COV1001 trial. Dosing was one shot or two shots 56 days apart.

The germline gives CDR1 MGHRA, CDR2 YSYEKL. This CDR3 has 15 residues. The V end lost 2 bases, the J end lost 0 bases, and 8 bases lay between the germline ends. This table comes from immunoSEQ multiplex PCR, and its TCRdb copy is limited to in-frame clones, with some not included. The repertoire holds approximately 420,000 clones, with more than 75% as singletons. Treatment defined: around 19 received Ad26.COV2.S at low or high dose, single or two shots; about five received placebo; per-sample allocation not given. The investigators took samples on day 63 after the first vaccine or placebo injection. Immunization relied on an Ad26 vector, which expressed Wuhan-strain SARS-CoV-2 spike.

Specimen: peripheral blood, collected in a trial of Ad26.COV2.S vaccine versus placebo. The chain combines TRBV4-1 with TRBJ2-1, with D possibly matching TRBD2 (5 bases). The source of this sequence is a person between 18 and 59 years old who received the Ad26.COV2.S COVID-19 vaccine or a placebo. CDR3 region: CASSQLLGSYNEQFF. CDR3 DNA sequence: TGCGCCAGCAGCCAACTACTAGGCTCCTACAATGAGCAGTTCTTC.